This T cell receptor (beta chain) emerged from a study of PD-1 blockade in classical Hodgkin lymphoma. Looking at the study overall: Nivolumab was administered to patients intravenously at 3 mg/kg every 2 weeks.

This table comes from immunoSEQ multiplex PCR, and its TCRdb copy is limited to in-frame clones, with some not included. Counted here are approximately 84,000 clones, 75% to 85% occurring once; the ten biggest clones make up about 15%. CDR1 is LGHNA, CDR2 YSLEER, per germline. CDR3 length equals 16 residues. Trimming removed 2 bases at V and 11 bases at J, with 22 bases between. Time point described: cycle 4 day 1 (C4D1), after less than 7 weeks of nivolumab. Relapses following autologous stem cell transplantation were seen in all patients, with brentuximab vedotin exposure varying. Reported best responses ranged across complete response, partial response or progressive disease.

Sample: peripheral blood mononuclear cells (PBMCs), taken before the fourth cycle of nivolumab. The source of this sequence is a human donor with classical Hodgkin lymphoma. The rearrangement links TRBV4-3 to TRBJ1-5, with a tentative D call TRBD1 (5 bases). CDR3 nucleotide sequence: TGCGCCAGCAGCCAATCCCGGGACTCCGGGTGGGATGCCCAGCATTTT. Amino acids: CASSQSRDSGWDAQHF.